This T cell receptor beta chain is drawn from a study of Ad26.COV2.S vaccination and SARS-CoV-2 variants. This sample's treatment: 15 to 20 received Ad26.COV2.S at low or high dose, single or two shots; 5 received placebo; per-sample allocation not given. Sampling was performed 63 days after the first vaccine or placebo injection. An adult aged 18-55 years in Boston served as the donor. Vaccine was an Ad26 vector expressing Wuhan-strain SARS-CoV-2 spike. Sequencing used immunoSEQ multiplex PCR; TCRdb keeps in-frame clones, though not all of them. The data show under 550,000 clones, 80% to 95% seen once. About this clone: The antigen is undetermined.

Study conclusions and caveats: Total responses of T cells may have been underestimated by the analyses of TCR breadth and depth. Spike-specific responses of CD8+ and CD4+ T cells were reported to display substantial breadth after vaccination.

The CDR3 extends over 17 amino acids. Trimming cost V 1 base and J 7 bases, with 19 bases left between them. Per germline, CDR1 SGHTA and CDR2 FQGNSA. This clonotype was sampled from a person aged 18 to 65 who received the Ad26.COV2.S COVID-19 vaccine or a placebo. Sample: peripheral blood, taken in a trial of Ad26.COV2.S vaccine versus placebo. The V call is TRBV7-2, the J call TRBJ2-2; the D call may be TRBD1 or TRBD2 (5 bases each). Here the CDR3 reads CASSLVGTGYWGGELFF. The CDR3 DNA follows: TGTGCCAGCAGCTTAGTGGGGACGGGTTACTGGGGCGGGGAGCTGTTTTTT. The full variable domain, in which reference TRBV7-2 and TRBJ2-2 provide the parts outside the CDR3, is GAGVSQSPSNKVTEKGKDVELRCDPISGHTALYWYRQSLGQGLEFLIYFQGNSAPDKSGLPSDRFSAERTGGSVSTLTIQRTQQEDSAVYLCASSLVGTGYWGGELFFGEGSRLTVL.